This entry lists 27 T cell receptor beta chains sequenced from one sample in a study of blood T cells in healthy people across ages. The second PCR ran about 6 to 11 cycles with a sample-barcoded 5' primer and J-beta primers. TCRdb independently ran MiXCR on the 5' RACE reads; one entry per CDR3 protein. Altogether more than 1.4 million distinct CDR3 sequences are present, 35% to 45% being singletons, with the ten largest covering 7.9%. Input material: blood. Source of these receptors: a woman aged 18-35 years in good health.

The chain links TRBV4-2 to TRBJ1-2; perhaps TRBD1 as D (5 bases). The CDR3 extends over 19 amino acids. Germline lookup yields CDR1 LGHNA and CDR2 YNFKEQ. Deletions cut 0 bases from V and 6 bases from J, with 26 bases between. The CDR3 sequence is CASSQDLDPTPGGRHGYTF. Written as DNA, the CDR3 is TGTGCCAGCAGCCAAGATCTTGATCCCACGCCGGGGGGAAGGCATGGCTACACCTTC.

The V gene is TRBV4-2, the J gene TRBJ2-1; D is possibly TRBD2 (5 bases). Per germline, CDR1 LGHNA and CDR2 YNFKEQ. Trimming stripped 6 bases from V and 0 bases from J, with 18 bases between. The CDR3 loop spans 17 amino acids. CDR3 in amino acids: CASSPTIASSSYNEQFF. The CDR3 nucleotides read TGTGCCAGCAGTCCAACTATAGCGTCAAGCTCCTACAATGAGCAGTTCTTC.

The chain recombines TRBV2 with TRBJ2-3, with D possibly matching TRBD1 (6 bases). V gave up 7 bases and J gave up 5 bases, with 13 bases separating them. This CDR3 has 13 residues. Germline V gene sequence: CDR1 SNHLY, CDR2 FYNNEI. The CDR3 nucleotides are TGTGCCAGCAAATCCTCAGGGGTAGATACGCAGTATTTT. Its translation: CASKSSGVDTQYF.

This clonotype was counted a few times. DNA for the CDR3: TGTGCCAGCAGTGACAGGCCGTCGCAAGAGACCCAGTACTTC. This codes for CASSDRPSQETQYF. The chain has TRBV6-1 and TRBJ2-5; no firm D call. CDR1 and CDR2 (germline): MNHNS, SASEGT. The V end lost 3 bases, the J end lost 2 bases, and 10 bases lay between the germline ends. The CDR3 is made up of 14 amino acids.

Only a few counts were recorded for this clonotype. This sequence joins TRBV12-3 or TRBV12-4 and TRBJ2-3; tentative D call: TRBD2 (6 bases). V was trimmed by 6 bases and J by 6 bases, leaving 16 bases between them. This CDR3 is 14 amino acids long. The CDR3 loop is CASSPAGAKDTQYF. The CDR3 region has the DNA TGTGCCAGCAGCCCAGCGGGCGCTAAGGATACGCAGTATTTT.

The V gene is TRBV25-1, the J gene TRBJ1-1; D is perhaps TRBD1 (6 bases). Germline lookup yields CDR1 MGHDK and CDR2 SYGVNS. V was clipped by 8 bases and J by 3 bases, with 25 bases between them. CDR3 length: 17 residues. The CDR3, as DNA: TGTGCCAGCGGGGCCGGTCTCGACAGGACCCTTTACACTGAAGCTTTCTTT. Its translation is CASGAGLDRTLYTEAFF.

The rearrangement uses TRBV5-8 and TRBJ2-5; TRBD2 matches 7 bases. With the DNA end fitting TRBJ2-4 better, the J assignment may be wrong. Germline-derived CDR1 and CDR2 are SGHTS and YDEGEE. The CDR3 is 13 residues long. CDR3 DNA: TGTGCCAGCAGCTCGCAACTAGCGAACATTCAGTACTTC. It is translated as CASSSQLANIQYF.

This chain uses TRBV27 with TRBJ2-1; D may be TRBD2 (5 bases). Germline CDR1 reads MNHEY; CDR2 reads SMNVEV (reference sequence). CDR3 length equals 13 residues. The germline V and J ends were trimmed by 2 bases and 12 bases, with 14 bases remaining between them. CDR3 protein: CASSLTGLGSQFF. In DNA, the CDR3 is TGTGCCAGCAGTTTAACGGGGTTAGGATCGCAGTTCTTC.

The chain uses TRBV5-4 and TRBJ1-4; D is perhaps TRBD1 (5 bases). V dropped 4 bases and J dropped 4 bases, with 11 bases sitting between them. From germline, CDR1 is SGHNT and CDR2 YYREEE (reference sequence). The CDR3 extends over 14 amino acids. CDR3 protein: CASSLRDGNEKLFF. DNA of the CDR3: TGTGCCAGCAGCCTCCGGGACGGTAATGAAAAACTGTTTTTT.

The CDR3 loop reads CASSLLGYQGYEQYF. The CDR3 DNA reads as TGTGCCAGCAGCTTATTGGGATACCAGGGCTACGAGCAGTACTTC. This rearrangement joins TRBV11-1 to TRBJ2-7; D possibly corresponds to TRBD1 (5 bases). The length of the CDR3 is 15 residues. V dropped 2 bases and J dropped 3 bases, with 14 bases sitting between them. CDR1 SGHAT and CDR2 FQDESV come from the germline V gene (reference sequence).

A few counts support this clonotype. The rearrangement joins TRBV12-3 or TRBV12-4 to TRBJ2-4; 8 positions match TRBD1. The J call may be faulty, since TRBJ2-7 better matches the DNA end. The CDR3 loop spans 15 amino acids. The DNA of the CDR3 is TGTGCCAGCAGCCCCGGGACAGGTCCCTTTAGCGAGCAGTACTTC. It encodes CASSPGTGPFSEQYF.

V is TRBV5-1 and J is TRBJ2-7; D assignment may be TRBD1 or TRBD2 (5 bases each). Germline CDR1 is SGHRS and CDR2 is YFSETQ. V dropped 1 base and J dropped 0 bases, with 14 bases sitting between them. The CDR3 spans 16 residues. CDR3 bases: TGCGCCAGCAGCTTGTCATTCTTGGGGGTCTCCTACGAGCAGTACTTC. Translation gives CASSLSFLGVSYEQYF.

The chain uses TRBV6-1 and TRBJ1-1, with 7 bases identical to TRBD1. The CDR3 is 13 amino acids. Germline CDR1 MNHNS, CDR2 SASEGT. Trimming took 6 bases from V and 8 from J; bases not matched to a gene: 9. The DNA for the CDR3 is TGTGCCAGCAGAGTAACCCGGGACAGCGAAGCTTTCTTT. It encodes CASRVTRDSEAFF.

This clonotype was observed at least ten times. V and J are TRBV12-3 or TRBV12-4 and TRBJ1-2; D gene unclear. The CDR3 consists of 15 residues. Trimming took 1 base from V and 4 from J, leaving 13 bases between them. In DNA, the CDR3 is TGTGCCAGCAGTTTAGATAGCAGCTACCTCTATGGCTACACCTTC. It translates to CASSLDSSYLYGYTF.

The chain employs TRBV10-3 and TRBJ1-1; D is perhaps TRBD1 (6 bases). CDR1 is ENHRY and CDR2 is SYGVKD in the germline V gene. The V end was cut by 5 bases, the J end by 0 bases, with 16 bases between. The CDR3 spans 16 residues. CDR3 protein: CAISQDSAALNTEAFF. CDR3 bases: TGTGCCATCAGTCAGGACAGTGCCGCCTTGAACACTGAAGCTTTCTTT.

V and J are TRBV2 and TRBJ1-4; D might be TRBD1 (6 bases). V gave up 3 bases and J gave up 3 bases, with 8 bases separating them. Germline CDR1 is SNHLY and CDR2 is FYNNEI. The CDR3 runs to 14 residues. The CDR3 sequence is CASSDRGANEKLFF. CDR3 DNA sequence: TGTGCCAGCAGTGACAGGGGCGCTAATGAAAAACTGTTTTTT.

The gene calls are TRBV18 and TRBJ2-7, with 7 bases lining up with TRBD2. Germline V gene data show CDR1 as KGHSH and CDR2 as LQKENI. The CDR3 is 15 residues long. With V trimmed by 3 bases and J by 0 bases, 5 bases remained unmatched. The CDR3 loop is CASSPGPSGSYEQYF. CDR3 sequence (DNA): TGTGCCAGCTCACCGGGGCCTAGCGGCTCCTACGAGCAGTACTTC.

V is TRBV7-2 and J is TRBJ2-7; TRBD1 matches at 9 bases. The V gene end was trimmed by 5 bases and the J gene end by 7 bases; junction bases not matched to a gene: 9. This CDR3 contains 14 residues. The germline V gene has CDR1 SGHTA and CDR2 FQGNSA. The CDR3 region has the DNA TGTGCCAGCAGCGAACAGGGGGCCTATTCGGAGCAGTACTTC. It specifies CASSEQGAYSEQYF.

As concerns this clonotype: Germline is not matched at one junction end, which may reflect a read error. The chain links TRBV3-1 to TRBJ2-7; weak D call: TRBD1 (5 bases). The germline CDR1 and CDR2 sequences are LGHDT and YNNKEL (reference sequence). This CDR3 contains 15 residues. CDR3 amino acids: CASSQDSQGSYEQYF. For the CDR3, the DNA is TGCGCCAGCAGCCAAGATTCCCAGGGCTCCTACGAGCAGTACTTC.

The chain joins TRBV29-1 to TRBJ2-1, with a weak D call TRBD2 (6 bases). V was cut by 4 bases and J by 5 bases, with 9 bases left in between. Germline V gene data show CDR1 as SQVTM and CDR2 as ANQGSEA. CDR3 length equals 12 residues. CDR3 DNA: TGCAGCGTTGTGCGGGGCCACAATGAGCAGTTCTTC. Encoded protein: CSVVRGHNEQFF.

V and J are TRBV6-5 and TRBJ2-5; 9 bases agree with TRBD2. The CDR3 is made up of 14 amino acids. The germline CDR1 and CDR2 sequences are MNHEY and SVGAGI. Trimming cost V 5 bases and J 11 bases; bases outside gene matches: 12. CDR3 region: CASSVGLATNEQYF. The CDR3 coding sequence is TGTGCCAGCAGTGTAGGACTAGCGACAAATGAGCAGTACTTC.

CDR3 coding DNA: TGCGCCAGCAGCTTGGCGGGAGGGGTAGTTGGCACAGATACGCAGTATTTT. Translation: CASSLAGGVVGTDTQYF. The chain couples TRBV5-1 to TRBJ2-3; 8 bases map to TRBD2. Germline V gene sequence: CDR1 SGHRS, CDR2 YFSETQ. The CDR3 sequence is 17 residues long. The V segment lost 0 bases and the J segment 1 base; nucleotides outside the gene matches: 7.

Details on this clonotype: Mismatch with germline at one junction end may stem from a read error. V usage is TRBV12-3 or TRBV12-4 and J usage is TRBJ2-5; D perhaps matches TRBD1 (7 bases). There are 16 residues in the CDR3. This CDR3 is CASSLEGAARSGEQYF. The CDR3, as DNA: TGTGCCAGTAGTTTGGAGGGGGCTGCAAGGAGCGGTGAGCAGTACTTC.

This clonotype occurred a few times. The chain carries TRBV4-1 and TRBJ2-7; the D gene is possibly TRBD2 (6 bases). This CDR3 spans 15 amino acids. V lost 4 bases to trimming and J lost 3 bases, with 16 bases between them. CDR1 and CDR2 from the germline V gene are MGHRA and YSYEKL. This CDR3 reads CASSRTRGADYEQYF. The DNA of the CDR3 is TGCGCCAGCAGCCGAACGCGGGGCGCCGACTACGAGCAGTACTTC.

This clonotype was observed a few times. The chain links TRBV12-3 or TRBV12-4 to TRBJ2-1; tentative D call: TRBD1 (6 bases). The CDR3 has 15 residues. The V and J ends lost 6 bases and 6 bases respectively, with 18 bases between them. For the CDR3, the DNA is TGTGCCAGCAGCAATAACAGGGAAAACTTCAATGAGCAGTTCTTC. Translating it yields CASSNNRENFNEQFF.

The rearrangement links TRBV18 to TRBJ2-5; either TRBD1 or TRBD2 may supply D (5 bases each). The germline V and J ends were trimmed by 5 bases and 11 bases, with 24 bases remaining between them. The CDR3 sequence is 15 residues long. Germline V lookup: CDR1 KGHSH, CDR2 LQKENI. The CDR3: CASSTRRGADNEQYF. The CDR3 DNA sequence: TGTGCCAGCTCAACTCGAAGGGGAGCAGACAATGAGCAGTACTTC.

The gene calls are TRBV20-1 and TRBJ2-3; D tentatively reads TRBD1 or TRBD2 (6 bases each). V lost 1 base, J lost 8 bases, and 16 bases lay in between. The CDR3 is made up of 14 amino acids. Germline CDR1 DFQATT, CDR2 SNEGSKA (reference sequence). CDR3 in amino acids: CSARGAGEERTQYF. The CDR3 nucleotides are TGCAGTGCTAGAGGTGCAGGGGAGGAGCGTACGCAGTATTTT.